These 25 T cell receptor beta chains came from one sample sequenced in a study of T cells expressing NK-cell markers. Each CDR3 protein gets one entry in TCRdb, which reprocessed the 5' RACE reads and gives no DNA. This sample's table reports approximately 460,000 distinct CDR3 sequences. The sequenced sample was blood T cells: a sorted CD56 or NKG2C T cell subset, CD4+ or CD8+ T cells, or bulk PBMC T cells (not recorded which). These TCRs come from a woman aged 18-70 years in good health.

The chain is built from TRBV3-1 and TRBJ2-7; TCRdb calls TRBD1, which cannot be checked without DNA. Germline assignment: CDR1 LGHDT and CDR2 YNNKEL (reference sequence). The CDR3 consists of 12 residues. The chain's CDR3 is CASSHVGAEQYF.

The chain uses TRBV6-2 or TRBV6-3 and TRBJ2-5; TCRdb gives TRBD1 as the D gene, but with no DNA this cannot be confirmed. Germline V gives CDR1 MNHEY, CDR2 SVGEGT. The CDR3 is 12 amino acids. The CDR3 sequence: CASSYTPETQYF.

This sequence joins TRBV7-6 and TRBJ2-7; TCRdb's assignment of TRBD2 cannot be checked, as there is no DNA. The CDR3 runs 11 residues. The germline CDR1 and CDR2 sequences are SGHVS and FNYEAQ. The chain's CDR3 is CASGGRYEQYF.

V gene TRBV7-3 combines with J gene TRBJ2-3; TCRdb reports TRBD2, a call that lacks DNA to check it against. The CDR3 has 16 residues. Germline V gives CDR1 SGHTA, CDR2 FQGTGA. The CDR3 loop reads CASSLSISGGEDTQYF.

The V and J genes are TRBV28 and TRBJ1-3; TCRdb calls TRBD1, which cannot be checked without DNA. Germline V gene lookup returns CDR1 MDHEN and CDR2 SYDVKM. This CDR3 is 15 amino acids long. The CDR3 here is CASSFPLRAGNTIYF. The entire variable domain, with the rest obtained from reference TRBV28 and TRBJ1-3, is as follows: DVKVTQSSRYLVKRTGEKVFLECVQDMDHENMFWYRQDPGLGLRLIYFSYDVKMKEKGDIPEGYSVSREKKERFSLILESASTNQTSMYLCASSFPLRAGNTIYFGEGSWLTVV.

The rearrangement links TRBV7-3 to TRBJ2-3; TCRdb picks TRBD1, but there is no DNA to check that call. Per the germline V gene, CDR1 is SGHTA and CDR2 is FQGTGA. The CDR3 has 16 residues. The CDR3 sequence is CASSSPQGGETDTQYF.

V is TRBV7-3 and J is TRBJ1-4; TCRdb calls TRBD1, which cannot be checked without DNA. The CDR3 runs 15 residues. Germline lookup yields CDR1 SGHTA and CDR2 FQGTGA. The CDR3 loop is CASSKTRGRNEKLFF.

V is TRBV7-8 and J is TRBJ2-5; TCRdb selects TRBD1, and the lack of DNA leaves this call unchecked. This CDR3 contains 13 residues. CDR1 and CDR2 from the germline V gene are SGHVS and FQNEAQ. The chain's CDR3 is CASTSYMGETQYF.

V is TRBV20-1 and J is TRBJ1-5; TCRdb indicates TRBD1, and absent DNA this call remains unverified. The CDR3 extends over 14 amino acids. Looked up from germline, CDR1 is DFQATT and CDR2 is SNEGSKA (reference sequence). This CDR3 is CSANRGVEGQPQHF.

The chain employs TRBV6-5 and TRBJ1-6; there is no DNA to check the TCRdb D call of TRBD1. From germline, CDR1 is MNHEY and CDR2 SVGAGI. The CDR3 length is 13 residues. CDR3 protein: CASSWQGDSPLHF.

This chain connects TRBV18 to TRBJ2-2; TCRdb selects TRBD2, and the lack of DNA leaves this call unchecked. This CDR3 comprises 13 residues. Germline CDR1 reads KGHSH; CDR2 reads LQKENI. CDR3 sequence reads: CASSRAGTGELFF.

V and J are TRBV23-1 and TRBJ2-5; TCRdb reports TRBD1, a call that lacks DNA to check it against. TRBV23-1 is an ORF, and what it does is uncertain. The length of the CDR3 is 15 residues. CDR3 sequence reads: CASSPRDRGSETQYF.

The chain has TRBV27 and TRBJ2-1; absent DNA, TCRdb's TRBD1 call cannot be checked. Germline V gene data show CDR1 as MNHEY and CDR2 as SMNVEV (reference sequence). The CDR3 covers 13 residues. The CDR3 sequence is CASSFGTTGEQFF.

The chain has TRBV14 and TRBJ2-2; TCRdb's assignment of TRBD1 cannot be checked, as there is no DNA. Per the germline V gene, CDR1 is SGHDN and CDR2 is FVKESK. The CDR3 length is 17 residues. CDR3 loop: CASSQVSRAWATGELFF. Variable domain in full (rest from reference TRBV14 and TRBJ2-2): EAGVTQFPSHSVIEKGQTVTLRCDPISGHDNLYWYRRVMGKEIKFLLHFVKESKQDESGMPNNRFLAERTGGTYSTLKVQPAELEDSGVYFCASSQVSRAWATGELFFGEGSRLTVL.

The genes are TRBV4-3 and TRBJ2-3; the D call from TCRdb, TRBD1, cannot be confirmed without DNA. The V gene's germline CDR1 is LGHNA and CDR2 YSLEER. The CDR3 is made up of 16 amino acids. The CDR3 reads CASSQGGGQHTDTQYF.

The CDR3: CASSPLSIELSNEKLFF. V and J are TRBV19 and TRBJ1-4; TCRdb proposes TRBD1, but this gene call is untestable without DNA. CDR1 LNHDA and CDR2 SQIVND come from the germline V gene (reference sequence). CDR3 length: 17 amino acids.

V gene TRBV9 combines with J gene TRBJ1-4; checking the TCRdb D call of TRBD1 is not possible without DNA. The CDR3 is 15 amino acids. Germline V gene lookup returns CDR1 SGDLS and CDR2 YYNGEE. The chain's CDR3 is CASSAPLGANEKLFF.

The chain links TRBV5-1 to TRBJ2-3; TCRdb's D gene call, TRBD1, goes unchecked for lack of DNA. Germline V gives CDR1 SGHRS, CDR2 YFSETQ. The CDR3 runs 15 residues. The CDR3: CASSLWDRVTDTQYF.

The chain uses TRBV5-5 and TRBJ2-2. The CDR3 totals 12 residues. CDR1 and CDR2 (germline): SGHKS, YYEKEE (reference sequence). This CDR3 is CASSLVVGELFF.

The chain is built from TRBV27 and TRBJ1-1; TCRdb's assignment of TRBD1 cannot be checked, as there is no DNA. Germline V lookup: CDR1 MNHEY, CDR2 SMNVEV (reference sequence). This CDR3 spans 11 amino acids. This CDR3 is CATSYGGEAFF.

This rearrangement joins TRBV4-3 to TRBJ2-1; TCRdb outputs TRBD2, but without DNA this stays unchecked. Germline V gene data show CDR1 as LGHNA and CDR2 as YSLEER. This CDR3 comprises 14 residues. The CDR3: CASSNLLAGLEQFF.

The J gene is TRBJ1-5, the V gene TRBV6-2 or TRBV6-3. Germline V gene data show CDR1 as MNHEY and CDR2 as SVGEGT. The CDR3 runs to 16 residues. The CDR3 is CASSSPIGETYQPQHF.

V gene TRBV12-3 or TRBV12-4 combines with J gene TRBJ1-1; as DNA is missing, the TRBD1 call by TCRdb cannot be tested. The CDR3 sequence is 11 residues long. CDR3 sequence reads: CASRTGIEAFF.

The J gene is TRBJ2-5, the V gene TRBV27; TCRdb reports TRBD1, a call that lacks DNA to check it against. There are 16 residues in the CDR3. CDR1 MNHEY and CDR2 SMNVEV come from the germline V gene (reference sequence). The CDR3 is CASSPNGGYGQETQYF.

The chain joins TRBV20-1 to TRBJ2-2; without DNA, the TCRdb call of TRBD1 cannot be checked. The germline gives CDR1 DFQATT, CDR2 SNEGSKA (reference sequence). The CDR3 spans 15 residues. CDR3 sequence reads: CSARRLQGAPGELFF.